Included here is one T cell receptor (beta chain) sequence, with context. No antigen is known for it. They isolated at least 6 million PBMCs from each sample. Total RNA amounts of at least 5 micrograms were extracted per sample. It was with a sample-barcoded 5' primer and a J-beta primer mix that a second PCR of about 7 to 12 cycles was run. In TCRdb, the 5' RACE reads were re-called with MiXCR into one record per CDR3 protein. The sample includes around 970,000 distinct CDR3 sequences, 45% to 60% of them seen just once. The sample originates from a study of blood T cells in healthy people across ages. Study-wide results and caveats: The long-lived group displayed more naive CD4+ cells, plus higher diversity, than the aged donors did. In the absence of known donor CMV status, changes in expanded clonotypes were possibly confounded.

Germline V gene sequence: CDR1 LGHNA, CDR2 YNFKEQ. After removal of 1 base from V and 7 bases from J, the junction contained 6 bases not matched to a gene. The CDR3 is made up of 15 amino acids. The source is a woman aged 55-70 years in good health. The sequencing input was blood. This chain links TRBV4-2 with TRBJ2-1; 8 bases match TRBD2. The CDR3 is CASSQVRGGSNEQFF. The CDR3 nucleotides are TGTGCCAGCAGCCAAGTACGCGGGGGGTCAAATGAGCAGTTCTTC.